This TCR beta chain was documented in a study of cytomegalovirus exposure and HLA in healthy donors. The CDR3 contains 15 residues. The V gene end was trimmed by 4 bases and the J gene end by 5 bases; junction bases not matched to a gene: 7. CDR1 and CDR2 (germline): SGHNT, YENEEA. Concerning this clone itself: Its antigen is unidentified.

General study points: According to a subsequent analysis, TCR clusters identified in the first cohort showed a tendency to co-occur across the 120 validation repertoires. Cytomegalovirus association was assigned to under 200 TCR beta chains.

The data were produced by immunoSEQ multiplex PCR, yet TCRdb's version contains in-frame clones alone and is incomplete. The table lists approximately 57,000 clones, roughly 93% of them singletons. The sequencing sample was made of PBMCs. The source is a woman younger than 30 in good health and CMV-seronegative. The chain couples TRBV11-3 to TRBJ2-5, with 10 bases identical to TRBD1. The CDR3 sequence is CASSYGQGGPETQYF. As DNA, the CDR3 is TGTGCCAGCAGCTACGGACAGGGGGGTCCGGAGACCCAGTACTTC.